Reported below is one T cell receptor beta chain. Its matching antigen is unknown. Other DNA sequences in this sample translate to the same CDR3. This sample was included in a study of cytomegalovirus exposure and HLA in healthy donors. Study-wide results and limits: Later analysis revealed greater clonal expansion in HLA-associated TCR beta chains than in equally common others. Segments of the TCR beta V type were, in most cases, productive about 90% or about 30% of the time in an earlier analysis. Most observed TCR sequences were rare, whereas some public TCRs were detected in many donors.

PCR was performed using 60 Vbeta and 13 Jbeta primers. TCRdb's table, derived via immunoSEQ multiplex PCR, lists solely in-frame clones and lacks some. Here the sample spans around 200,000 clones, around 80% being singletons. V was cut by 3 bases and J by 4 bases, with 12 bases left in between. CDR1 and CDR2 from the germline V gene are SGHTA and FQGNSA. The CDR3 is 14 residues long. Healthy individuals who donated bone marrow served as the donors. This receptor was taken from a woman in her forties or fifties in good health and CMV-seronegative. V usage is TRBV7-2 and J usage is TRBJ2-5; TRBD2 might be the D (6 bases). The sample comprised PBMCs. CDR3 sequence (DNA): TGTGCCAGCAGCTTGGGTGGGGGAGGAGAGACCCAGTACTTC. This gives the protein CASSLGGGGETQYF.